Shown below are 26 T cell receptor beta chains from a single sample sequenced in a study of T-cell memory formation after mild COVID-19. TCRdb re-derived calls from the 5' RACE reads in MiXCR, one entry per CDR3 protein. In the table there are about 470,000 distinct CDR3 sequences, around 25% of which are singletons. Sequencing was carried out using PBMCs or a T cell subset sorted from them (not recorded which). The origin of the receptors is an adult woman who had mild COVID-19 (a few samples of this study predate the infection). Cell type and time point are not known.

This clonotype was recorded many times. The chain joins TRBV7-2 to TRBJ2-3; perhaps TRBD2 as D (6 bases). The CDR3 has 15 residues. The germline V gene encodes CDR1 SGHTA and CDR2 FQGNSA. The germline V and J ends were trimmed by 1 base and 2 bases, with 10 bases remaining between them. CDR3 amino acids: CASSLGGMVTDTQYF. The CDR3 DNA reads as TGTGCCAGCAGCTTAGGCGGGATGGTCACAGATACGCAGTATTTT.

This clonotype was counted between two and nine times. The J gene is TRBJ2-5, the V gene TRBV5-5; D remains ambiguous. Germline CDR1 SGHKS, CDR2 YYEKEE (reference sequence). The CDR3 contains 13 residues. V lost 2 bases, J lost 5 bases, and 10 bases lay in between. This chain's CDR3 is CASSFGATETQYF. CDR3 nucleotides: TGTGCCAGCAGCTTCGGAGCGACGGAGACCCAGTACTTC.

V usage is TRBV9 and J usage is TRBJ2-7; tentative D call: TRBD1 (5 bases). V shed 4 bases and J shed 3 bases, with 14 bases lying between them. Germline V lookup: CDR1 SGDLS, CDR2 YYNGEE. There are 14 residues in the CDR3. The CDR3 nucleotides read TGTGCCAGCAGCCCTGGGGCAGGTGTCTACGAGCAGTACTTC. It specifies CASSPGAGVYEQYF.

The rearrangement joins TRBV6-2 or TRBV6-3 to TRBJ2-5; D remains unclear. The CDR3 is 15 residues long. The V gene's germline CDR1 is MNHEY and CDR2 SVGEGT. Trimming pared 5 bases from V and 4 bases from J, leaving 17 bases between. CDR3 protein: CASSRAATWGETQYF. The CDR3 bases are TGTGCCAGCAGTCGTGCGGCGACCTGGGGAGAGACCCAGTACTTC.

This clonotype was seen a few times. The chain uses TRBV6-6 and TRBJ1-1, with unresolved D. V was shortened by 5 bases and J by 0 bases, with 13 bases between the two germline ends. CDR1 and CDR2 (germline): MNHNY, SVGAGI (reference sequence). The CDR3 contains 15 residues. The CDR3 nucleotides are TGTGCCAGCAGTGGTCCGGTTCTGTTGAACACTGAAGCTTTCTTT. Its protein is CASSGPVLLNTEAFF.

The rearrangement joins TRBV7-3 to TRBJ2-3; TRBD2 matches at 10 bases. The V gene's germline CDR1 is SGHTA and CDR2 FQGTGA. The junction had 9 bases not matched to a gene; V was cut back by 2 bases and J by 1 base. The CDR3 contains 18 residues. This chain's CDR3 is CASSLVPAGGPRTDTQYF. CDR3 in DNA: TGTGCCAGCAGCTTAGTTCCAGCGGGGGGGCCACGCACAGATACGCAGTATTTT. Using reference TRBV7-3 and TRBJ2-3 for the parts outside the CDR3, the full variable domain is GAGVSQTPSNKVTEKGKYVELRCDPISGHTALYWYRQSLGQGPEFLIYFQGTGAADDSGLPNDRFFAVRPEGSVSTLKIQRTERGDSAVYLCASSLVPAGGPRTDTQYFGPGTRLTVL.

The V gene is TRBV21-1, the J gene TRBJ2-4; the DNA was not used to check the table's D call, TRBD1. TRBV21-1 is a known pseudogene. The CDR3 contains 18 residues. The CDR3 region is CASSNTARGGNAKNIQYF. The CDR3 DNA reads TGTGCCAGCAGCAACACAGCCCGGGGCGGTAATGCCAAAAACATTCAGTACTTC.

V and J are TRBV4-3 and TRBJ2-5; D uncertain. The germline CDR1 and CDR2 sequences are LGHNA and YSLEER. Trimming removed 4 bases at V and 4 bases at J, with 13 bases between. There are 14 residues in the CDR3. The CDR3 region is CASSPIDRGETQYF. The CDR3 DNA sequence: TGCGCCAGCAGCCCTATCGACCGAGGAGAGACCCAGTACTTC.

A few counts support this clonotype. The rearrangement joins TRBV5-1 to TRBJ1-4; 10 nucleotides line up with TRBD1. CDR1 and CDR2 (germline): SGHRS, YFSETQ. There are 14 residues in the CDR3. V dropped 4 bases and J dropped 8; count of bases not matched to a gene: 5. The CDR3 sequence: CASSTGTGEEKLFF. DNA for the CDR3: TGCGCCAGCAGCACCGGGACAGGGGAGGAAAAACTGTTTTTT.

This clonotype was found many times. In DNA, the CDR3 is TGTGCCAGCAGCCGACTCACAGATACGCAGTATTTT. Protein product: CASSRLTDTQYF. This rearrangement joins TRBV7-9 to TRBJ2-3, with D uncertain. Germline V gene lookup returns CDR1 SEHNR and CDR2 FQNEAQ (reference sequence). The CDR3 loop spans 12 amino acids. Trimming cost V 5 bases and J 2 bases, with 5 bases left between them. Combining the CDR3 with reference TRBV7-9 and TRBJ2-3 gives the whole variable domain DTGVSQNPRHKITKRGQNVTFRCDPISEHNRLYWYRQTLGQGPEFLTYFQNEAQLEKSRLLSDRFSAERPKGSFSTLEIQRTEQGDSAMYLCASSRLTDTQYFGPGTRLTVL.

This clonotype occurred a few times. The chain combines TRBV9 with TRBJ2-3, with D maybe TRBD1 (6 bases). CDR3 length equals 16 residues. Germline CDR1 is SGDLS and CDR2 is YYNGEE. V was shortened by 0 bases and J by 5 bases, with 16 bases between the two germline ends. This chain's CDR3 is CASSVVGGTAEDTQYF. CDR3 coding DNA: TGTGCCAGCAGCGTAGTTGGGGGCACGGCGGAAGATACGCAGTATTTT.

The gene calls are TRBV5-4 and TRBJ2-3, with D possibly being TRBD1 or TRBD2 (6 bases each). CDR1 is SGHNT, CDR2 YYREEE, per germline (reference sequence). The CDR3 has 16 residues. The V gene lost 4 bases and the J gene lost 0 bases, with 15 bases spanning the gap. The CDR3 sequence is CASSPLGGPSTDTQYF. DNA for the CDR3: TGTGCCAGCAGCCCCTTGGGGGGCCCAAGCACAGATACGCAGTATTTT.

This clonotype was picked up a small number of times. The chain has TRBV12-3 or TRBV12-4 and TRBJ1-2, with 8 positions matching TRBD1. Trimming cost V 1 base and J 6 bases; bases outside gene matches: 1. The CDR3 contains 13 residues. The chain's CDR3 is CASSLVTGDGYTF. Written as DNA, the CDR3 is TGTGCCAGCAGTTTAGTGACAGGGGATGGCTACACCTTC.

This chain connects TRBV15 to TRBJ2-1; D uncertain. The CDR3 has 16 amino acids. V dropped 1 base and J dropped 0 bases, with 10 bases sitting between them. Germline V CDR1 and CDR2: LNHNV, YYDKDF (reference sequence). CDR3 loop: CATSRAPFSSYNEQFF. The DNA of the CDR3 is TGTGCCACCAGCAGAGCTCCCTTCAGCTCCTACAATGAGCAGTTCTTC. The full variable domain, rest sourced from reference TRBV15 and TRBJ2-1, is DAMVIQNPRYQVTQFGKPVTLSCSQTLNHNVMYWYQQKSSQAPKLLFHYYDKDFNNEADTPDNFQSRRPNTSFCFLDIRSPGLGDTAMYLCATSRAPFSSYNEQFFGPGTRLTVL.

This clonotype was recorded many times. CDR3 in DNA: TGTGCCAGCACACCGGGACTGGCCTCCTACGAGCAGTACTTC. As protein: CASTPGLASYEQYF. The chain is built from TRBV12-3 or TRBV12-4 and TRBJ2-7; TRBD2 is a possible D gene (6 bases). The CDR3 runs to 14 residues. V lost 7 bases and J 0 bases, leaving 13 bases between the germline ends.

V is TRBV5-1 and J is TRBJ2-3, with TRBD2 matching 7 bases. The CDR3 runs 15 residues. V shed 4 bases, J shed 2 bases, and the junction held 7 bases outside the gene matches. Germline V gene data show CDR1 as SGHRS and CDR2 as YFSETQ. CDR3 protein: CASSPSGDDTDTQYF. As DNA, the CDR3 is TGCGCCAGCAGCCCGAGCGGGGACGACACAGATACGCAGTATTTT.

The CDR3 loop is CASNLYVNTEAFF. Written as DNA, the CDR3 is TGTGCCAGCAACCTTTATGTGAACACTGAAGCTTTCTTT. The chain is built from TRBV12-3 or TRBV12-4 and TRBJ1-1; D is unresolved. The length of the CDR3 is 13 residues. Trimming stripped 7 bases from V and 0 bases from J, with 9 bases between.

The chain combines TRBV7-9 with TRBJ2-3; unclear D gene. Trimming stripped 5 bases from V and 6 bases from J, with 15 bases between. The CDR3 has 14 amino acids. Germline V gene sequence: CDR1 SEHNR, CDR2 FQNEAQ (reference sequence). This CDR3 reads CASSGGVGFDTQYF. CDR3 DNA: TGTGCCAGCAGCGGTGGGGTGGGGTTCGATACGCAGTATTTT.

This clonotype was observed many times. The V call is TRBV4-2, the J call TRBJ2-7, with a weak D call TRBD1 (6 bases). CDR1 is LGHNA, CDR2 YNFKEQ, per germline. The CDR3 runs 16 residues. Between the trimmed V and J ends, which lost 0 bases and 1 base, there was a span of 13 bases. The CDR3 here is CASSQEGGTHSYEQYF. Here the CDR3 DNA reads TGTGCCAGCAGCCAAGAGGGTGGGACACATTCCTACGAGCAGTACTTC.

DNA for the CDR3: TGTGCCAGCAGTTTAGAGACAGGGTGGGGGGAGCTGTTTTTT. It translates to CASSLETGWGELFF. V and J are TRBV12-3 or TRBV12-4 and TRBJ2-2; 7 bases are shared with TRBD1. The CDR3 runs to 14 residues. V lost 1 base to trimming and J lost 8 bases; unmatched junction nucleotides: 4.

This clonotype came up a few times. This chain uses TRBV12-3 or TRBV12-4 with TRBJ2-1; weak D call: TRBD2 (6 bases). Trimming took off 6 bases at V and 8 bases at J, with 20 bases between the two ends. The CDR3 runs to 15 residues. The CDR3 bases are TGTGCCAGCAGCCAGGGACTCCCATTAGGGGATGAGCAGTTCTTC. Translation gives CASSQGLPLGDEQFF.

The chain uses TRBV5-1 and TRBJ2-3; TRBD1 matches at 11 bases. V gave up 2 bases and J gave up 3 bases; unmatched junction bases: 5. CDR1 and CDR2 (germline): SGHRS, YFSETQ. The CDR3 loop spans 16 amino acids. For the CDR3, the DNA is TGCGCCAGCAGCTTTGGACAGGGGGCGCGAACAGATACGCAGTATTTT. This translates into CASSFGQGARTDTQYF. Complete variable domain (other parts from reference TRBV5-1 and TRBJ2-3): KAGVTQTPRYLIKTRGQQVTLSCSPISGHRSVSWYQQTPGQGLQFLFEYFSETQRNKGNFPGRFSGRQFSNSRSEMNVSTLELGDSALYLCASSFGQGARTDTQYFGPGTRLTVL.

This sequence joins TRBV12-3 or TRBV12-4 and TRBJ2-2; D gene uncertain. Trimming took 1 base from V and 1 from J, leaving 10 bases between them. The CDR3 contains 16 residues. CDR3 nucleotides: TGTGCCAGCAGTTTAGAGGGCAGACAGAACACCGGGGAGCTGTTTTTT. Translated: CASSLEGRQNTGELFF.

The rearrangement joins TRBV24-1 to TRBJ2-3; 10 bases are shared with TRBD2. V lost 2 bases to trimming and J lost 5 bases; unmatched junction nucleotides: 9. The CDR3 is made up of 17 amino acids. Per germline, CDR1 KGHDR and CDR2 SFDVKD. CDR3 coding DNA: TGTGCCACCAGTGATTCCAACCCGGGACTAGCGCGAGATACGCAGTATTTT. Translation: CATSDSNPGLARDTQYF.

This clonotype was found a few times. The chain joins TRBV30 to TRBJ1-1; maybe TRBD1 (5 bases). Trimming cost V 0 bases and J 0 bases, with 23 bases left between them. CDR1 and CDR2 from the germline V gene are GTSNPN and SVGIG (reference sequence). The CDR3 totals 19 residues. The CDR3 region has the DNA TGTGCCTGGAGTGTACGATACGCGGGAGCAGGGATAATGAACACTGAAGCTTTCTTT. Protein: CAWSVRYAGAGIMNTEAFF.

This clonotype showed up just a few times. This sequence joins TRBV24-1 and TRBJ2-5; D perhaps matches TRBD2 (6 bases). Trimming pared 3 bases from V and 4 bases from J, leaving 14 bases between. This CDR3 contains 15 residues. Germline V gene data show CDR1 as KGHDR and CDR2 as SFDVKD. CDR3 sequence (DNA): TGTGCCACCAGTGATGGAGGGGAAGTCGTAGAGACCCAGTACTTC. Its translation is CATSDGGEVVETQYF.